This is a list of T cell receptor beta chains from one sample in a study of synovial regulatory T cells in juvenile arthritis. Profiled with immunoSEQ multiplex PCR; TCRdb holds only in-frame clones, not every one. This listing includes about 10,000 clones. Material: Treg cells from blood. The receptors originated from a donor aged 2 to 35 with juvenile idiopathic arthritis. Both conserved end residues are part of each CDR3. The order of the fields is V gene, J gene, CDR3 protein.

V: TRBV7-2
J: TRBJ1-2
CDR3: CASSLDKNYGYTF

V: TRBV29-1
J: TRBJ1-1
CDR3: CSVGGLRGGTEAFF

V: TRBV7-2
J: TRBJ2-1
CDR3: CASSLARTGGQFF

V: TRBV5-6
J: TRBJ2-3
CDR3: CASSTPGLAGRDTQYF

V: TRBV19
J: TRBJ2-1
CDR3: CASSSTGADGRNEQFF

V: TRBV6-5
J: TRBJ1-1
CDR3: CASIPEGQTHEAFF

V: TRBV6-1
J: TRBJ2-7
CDR3: CATRTSGDYEQYF

V: TRBV7-6
J: TRBJ1-1
CDR3: CASSRTVRNTEAFF

V: TRBV7-9
J: TRBJ1-2
CDR3: CASSSQGNYGYTF

V: TRBV7-3
J: TRBJ1-4
CDR3: CASRKNHRGANEKLFF

V: TRBV2
J: TRBJ1-1
CDR3: CASATYRSGSNTEAFF

V: TRBV7-9
J: TRBJ1-2
CDR3: CASSLEAYYGYTF

V: TRBV7-9
J: TRBJ1-2
CDR3: CASSPGQHGYTF

V: TRBV10-3
J: TRBJ2-1
CDR3: CAIYNSYNEQFF

V: TRBV6-1
J: TRBJ1-2
CDR3: CASSENPFYGYTF

V: TRBV19
J: TRBJ1-1
CDR3: CASSRDTDTEAFF